This section outlines one T cell receptor beta chain sequence together with its context. Its antigen is unidentified. This CDR3 is built from 17 residues. CDR1 SGHVS and CDR2 FQNEAQ come from the germline V gene. The V and J ends lost 4 bases and 5 bases, in that order; junction bases with no gene match: 7. The data stem from a study of T cell responses to AZD1222 COVID-19 vaccine. Findings of the study overall: CD4 TCRs covered the whole spike, strongest at regions 160-218 and 743-854. Unmutated variant regions reportedly attract nearly half of all spike-specific TCRs. The study found Spike-specific TCR breadth and depth rose after two AZD1222 doses.

The method was immunoSEQ multiplex PCR; TCRdb's version includes in-frame clones alone and lacks a portion of them. The table includes 95,000 to 100,000 clones, roughly 90% detected once. The J gene is TRBJ2-1, the V gene TRBV7-8, with 14 bases lining up with TRBD2. The material sequenced was peripheral blood, taken on day 0 of AZD1222 vaccination. This clonotype was obtained from an adult in good health. Here the CDR3 DNA reads TGTGCCAGCAGCTCTAGGACTAGCGGGAGGTCCGACAATGAGCAGTTCTTC. This gives the protein CASSSRTSGRSDNEQFF.